The table lists the clone carrying this TCR beta chain with a count of one. The CDR3 contains 17 residues. In the original workflow: Quantification of nucleated cells was approximated via reference gene primer amplification. The assay was immunoSEQ multiplex PCR, and TCRdb's table has in-frame clones only and misses some. That table supplies the V and J calls and clone size; D and trimming were determined from the DNA. The data show a few hundred thousand clones, around 84% seen once. These data belong to a study of blood T cell repertoires in COVID-19. Study details: There were acute and convalescent COVID-19 samples, and they came from the United States, Italy and Spain. From T cells, B-cell-depleted T cells, or PBMCs came the material, which was cDNA or gDNA.

The clonotype was recovered from a woman aged 18-30 years with acute or convalescent COVID-19. The sample taken for sequencing was peripheral blood. V and J are TRBV21-1 and TRBJ2-7; TRBD1 is the table's D call, not checked against the DNA. TRBV21-1 counts as a pseudogene. The CDR3 coding sequence is TGTGCCAGCAGCAAAGGGGACAGGGGTGGGCCCTCCTACGAGCAGTACTTC. Amino acids: CASSKGDRGGPSYEQYF.